A single sample gave rise to the 18 T cell receptor beta chains below, sequenced in a study of cytomegalovirus exposure and HLA in healthy donors. Primers for the PCR totalled 60 Vbeta and 13 Jbeta. Sequenced by immunoSEQ multiplex PCR; TCRdb stores in-frame clones only, minus some. Of some 130,000 clones listed, 60% to 80% are singletons. The material sequenced was PBMCs. The source of these receptors is a man under 40 in good health and CMV-seronegative.

The V gene is TRBV7-2, the J gene TRBJ2-7; D possibly corresponds to TRBD1 (6 bases). CDR1 and CDR2 from the germline V gene are SGHTA and FQGNSA. The CDR3 has 13 amino acids. Trimming shortened V by 2 bases and J by 5 bases, and 10 bases separated the two germline ends. For the CDR3, the DNA is TGTGCCAGCAGCTTACAGGGGAGCAACGAGCAGTACTTC. Residues: CASSLQGSNEQYF.

The chain uses TRBV6-5 and TRBJ2-3; 7 bases map to TRBD2. CDR1 is MNHEY and CDR2 is SVGAGI in the germline V gene. Trimming took 6 bases from V and 2 from J; bases not matched to a gene: 8. The length of the CDR3 is 15 residues. This CDR3 is CASSYGLVATDTQYF. CDR3 nucleotides: TGTGCCAGCAGCTACGGACTAGTGGCCACAGATACGCAGTATTTT.

The rearrangement links TRBV6-4 to TRBJ2-1; 10 nucleotides match TRBD2. The CDR3 consists of 15 residues. V trimming: 3 bases; J trimming: 6 bases; junction bases outside the gene matches: 5. Per the germline V gene, CDR1 is MRHNA and CDR2 is SNTAGT. The CDR3 spells CASSEESGRGNEQFF. Here the CDR3 DNA reads TGTGCCAGCAGTGAGGAAAGCGGGAGGGGCAATGAGCAGTTCTTC.

The chain uses TRBV14 and TRBJ2-3; 11 bases match TRBD2. This CDR3 has 14 amino acids. V gave up 2 bases and J gave up 8 bases; unmatched junction bases: 3. Germline V gene sequence: CDR1 SGHDN, CDR2 FVKESK. The CDR3 reads CASSQTSGSGTQYF. The CDR3 nucleotides read TGTGCCAGCAGCCAAACTAGCGGGAGTGGTACGCAGTATTTT.

This chain connects TRBV11-1 to TRBJ1-2; D remains unclear. Per germline, CDR1 SGHAT and CDR2 FQDESV (reference sequence). This CDR3 has 14 amino acids. V shed 5 bases and J shed 5 bases, with 15 bases lying between them. This CDR3 is CASSHYGSRYGYTF. In DNA, the CDR3 is TGTGCCAGCAGCCATTATGGTTCGAGGTATGGCTACACCTTC. The full variable domain, its missing parts supplied by reference TRBV11-1 and TRBJ1-2, is EAEVAQSPRYKITEKSQAVAFWCDPISGHATLYWYRQILGQGPELLVQFQDESVVDDSQLPKDRFSAERLKGVDSTLKIQPAELGDSAMYLCASSHYGSRYGYTFGSGTRLTVV.

This rearrangement joins TRBV19 to TRBJ2-3, with 11 bases lining up with TRBD2. V shed 0 bases, J shed 4 bases, and the junction held 3 bases outside the gene matches. Per the germline V gene, CDR1 is LNHDA and CDR2 is SQIVND (reference sequence). The CDR3 length is 16 residues. DNA for the CDR3: TGTGCCAGTAGTATAGACAAACTAGCGGGAGCAGATACGCAGTATTTT. It yields the protein CASSIDKLAGADTQYF.

This clone came up once. The rearrangement joins TRBV2 to TRBJ2-2; TRBD2 aligns across 10 bases. The CDR3 consists of 22 residues. The germline gives CDR1 SNHLY, CDR2 FYNNEI. V lost 6 bases and J lost 0; bases outside the gene matches: 22. The CDR3 is CASRAASGSSSYEITNTGELFF. CDR3 nucleotides: TGTGCCAGCAGGGCAGCTAGCGGGAGCTCATCATATGAGATTACGAACACCGGGGAGCTGTTTTTT.

Concerning this clone: The identical CDR3 is also encoded by other nucleotide sequences in the sample. The CDR3 region is CASSIGTRSNQPQHF. CDR3 bases: TGTGCCAGTAGTATCGGGACACGTAGCAATCAGCCCCAGCATTTT. This chain connects TRBV19 to TRBJ1-5; D is perhaps TRBD1 (6 bases). V was pared by 3 bases and J by 0 bases, with 9 bases between. From germline, CDR1 is LNHDA and CDR2 SQIVND (reference sequence). This CDR3 is built from 15 residues. Supplemented by reference TRBV19 and TRBJ1-5, the full variable domain reads DGGITQSPKYLFRKEGQNVTLSCEQNLNHDAMYWYRQDPGQGLRLIYYSQIVNDFQKGDIAEGYSVSREKKESFPLTVTSAQKNPTAFYLCASSIGTRSNQPQHFGDGTRLSIL.

This clone turned up a few times. The chain employs TRBV6-5 and TRBJ2-3; D gene unclear. The germline V gene has CDR1 MNHEY and CDR2 SVGAGI. V shed 2 bases and J shed 2 bases, with 5 bases lying between them. The length of the CDR3 is 13 residues. The CDR3 here is CASSYRYTDTQYF. CDR3 nucleotide sequence: TGTGCCAGCAGTTACCGGTACACAGATACGCAGTATTTT.

The V call is TRBV6-1, the J call TRBJ2-2; the match to TRBD2 covers 9 bases. The germline gives CDR1 MNHNS, CDR2 SASEGT. This CDR3 has 18 amino acids. Trimming removed 2 bases from V and 4 bases from J; junction bases left unmatched: 11. The CDR3 region is CASSEHRGLAGLTGELFF. CDR3 nucleotide sequence: TGTGCCAGCAGTGAACATAGGGGGCTAGCGGGGCTCACCGGGGAGCTGTTTTTT.

The V and J genes are TRBV5-4 and TRBJ2-1; 7 bases are a match to TRBD2. CDR3 size: 16 residues. The germline gives CDR1 SGHNT, CDR2 YYREEE (reference sequence). J lost 5 bases, V lost 4 bases, and 12 bases had no gene match. CDR3 amino acids: CASSGVRGEGNNEQFF. The CDR3 DNA sequence: TGTGCCAGCAGCGGGGTCCGGGGGGAGGGGAACAATGAGCAGTTCTTC. Drawing the rest from reference TRBV5-4 and TRBJ2-1, the complete variable domain is ETGVTQSPTHLIKTRGQQVTLRCSSQSGHNTVSWYQQALGQGPQFIFQYYREEENGRGNFPPRFSGLQFPNYSSELNVNALELDDSALYLCASSGVRGEGNNEQFFGPGTRLTVL.

This sequence joins TRBV5-5 and TRBJ2-7; D gene uncertain. The CDR3 has 13 amino acids. V was cut by 0 bases and J by 2 bases, with 6 bases left in between. Germline V CDR1 and CDR2: SGHKS, YYEKEE (reference sequence). The CDR3 DNA follows: TGTGCCAGCAGCTTGGGGAGTGCCTACGAGCAGTACTTC. It translates to CASSLGSAYEQYF. Together with reference TRBV5-5 and TRBJ2-7, the CDR3 gives the full variable domain: DAGVTQSPTHLIKTRGQQVTLRCSPISGHKSVSWYQQVLGQGPQFIFQYYEKEERGRGNFPDRFSARQFPNYSSELNVNALLLGDSALYLCASSLGSAYEQYFGPGTRLTVT.

The rearrangement uses TRBV7-9 and TRBJ1-3; 8 positions match TRBD1. CDR1 and CDR2 (germline): SEHNR, FQNEAQ (reference sequence). This CDR3 contains 13 residues. The V and J ends lost 5 bases and 8 bases, in that order; junction bases with no gene match: 5. The CDR3 protein is CASSVQGGDTIYF. DNA for the CDR3: TGTGCCAGCAGCGTACAGGGGGGGGACACCATATATTTT. The entire variable domain, with the rest obtained from reference TRBV7-9 and TRBJ1-3, is as follows: DTGVSQNPRHKITKRGQNVTFRCDPISEHNRLYWYRQTLGQGPEFLTYFQNEAQLEKSRLLSDRFSAERPKGSFSTLEIQRTEQGDSAMYLCASSVQGGDTIYFGEGSWLTVV.

The chain joins TRBV27 to TRBJ2-1, with 7 bases that match TRBD2. The V gene end was trimmed by 5 bases and the J gene end by 7 bases; junction bases not matched to a gene: 11. This CDR3 region has 15 residues. CDR1 and CDR2 (germline): MNHEY, SMNVEV (reference sequence). The CDR3 region is CASSPRSSGDNEQFF. The CDR3 region has the DNA TGTGCCAGCAGTCCTCGATCCAGCGGGGATAATGAGCAGTTCTTC.

The chain joins TRBV18 to TRBJ1-4; TRBD1 matches 7 bases. Germline V lookup: CDR1 KGHSH, CDR2 LQKENI. CDR3 size: 18 residues. The J segment lost 5 bases and the V segment lost 4 bases, leaving 16 bases of the junction unmatched. Here the CDR3 DNA reads TGTGCCAGCTCACGCTCCTCTAGACCGGGACAGACAAATGAAAAACTGTTTTTT. Translation gives CASSRSSRPGQTNEKLFF. Full variable domain (remainder filled in from reference TRBV18 and TRBJ1-4): NAGVMQNPRHLVRRRGQEARLRCSPMKGHSHVYWYRQLPEEGLKFMVYLQKENIIDESGMPKERFSAEFPKEGPSILRIQQVVRGDSAAYFCASSRSSRPGQTNEKLFFGSGTQLSVL.

This chain connects TRBV11-3 to TRBJ2-1; 10 positions match TRBD2. Germline CDR1 is SGHNT and CDR2 is YENEEA. The CDR3 length is 19 residues. Trimming took 5 bases from V and 7 from J; bases not matched to a gene: 20. The CDR3 coding sequence is TGTGCCAGCAGCCTCACGGGCTGGTTAGCGGGAGGAAAGGGGAATGAGCAGTTCTTC. Its translation is CASSLTGWLAGGKGNEQFF.

The rearrangement links TRBV28 to TRBJ1-1; D is possibly TRBD1 (6 bases). V was clipped by 6 bases and J by 1 base, with 12 bases between them. CDR1 and CDR2 from the germline V gene are MDHEN and SYDVKM. The CDR3 runs 14 residues. This CDR3 reads CASRIGQPNTEAFF. In DNA, the CDR3 is TGTGCCAGCAGGATCGGACAGCCGAACACTGAAGCTTTCTTT.

On this clone: The junction does not match germline at one end; this may be a read error. The chain is built from TRBV29-1 and TRBJ1-2; 8 nucleotides align to TRBD1. The CDR3 runs to 12 residues. Germline V gives CDR1 SQVTM, CDR2 ANQGSEA. The CDR3 sequence is CSVGGLGDRTLF. The CDR3 nucleotides are TGCAGCGTTGGGGGCCTCGGGGACAGGACTCTTTTC.